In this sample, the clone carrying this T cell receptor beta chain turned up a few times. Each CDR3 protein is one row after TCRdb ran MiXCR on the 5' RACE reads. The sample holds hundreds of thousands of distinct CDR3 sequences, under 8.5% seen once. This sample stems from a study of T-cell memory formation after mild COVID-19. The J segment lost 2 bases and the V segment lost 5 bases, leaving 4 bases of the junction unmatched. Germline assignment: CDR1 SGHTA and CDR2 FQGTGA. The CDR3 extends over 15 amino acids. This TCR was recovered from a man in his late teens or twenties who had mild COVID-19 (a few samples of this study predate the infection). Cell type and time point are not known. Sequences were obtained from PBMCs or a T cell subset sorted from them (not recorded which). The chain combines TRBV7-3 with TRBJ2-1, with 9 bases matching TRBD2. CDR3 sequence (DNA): TGTGCCAGCAGCCCGGCGGGGGGGACCTACAATGAGCAGTTCTTC. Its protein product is CASSPAGGTYNEQFF.